This T cell receptor (beta chain) appears in the sequencing data of a study of graft-versus-host responses after intestinal transplantation. Study summary: Transplant recipients had multivisceral, liver-intestinal, or isolated intestinal grafts. Every transplant recipient was induced with anti-thymocyte globulin, then maintained on tacrolimus and steroids for around 3 years. The study, taken as a whole, reports: Early declines in HvG clones that occurred post-transplant were associated with peak circulating GvH clone levels. GvH clones were identified in recipient marrow, with some first appearing in ileum or blood.

Trimming removed 7 bases from V and 5 bases from J; junction bases left unmatched: 11. Germline CDR1 is SNHLY and CDR2 is FYNNEI. There are 15 residues in the CDR3. Note on this clone: The target antigen is unknown.

This table comes from immunoSEQ multiplex PCR, and its TCRdb copy is limited to in-frame clones, with some not included. The sample includes roughly 81,000 clones, 82% seen only once; the top ten take 0.65% to 0.95%. The chain has TRBV2 and TRBJ2-7; 10 bases align to TRBD2. Source: unstimulated CD4+ T cells sorted from spleen or lymph node cells, taken before intestinal transplant. This receptor was taken from a human donor who received an intestinal transplant. DNA for the CDR3: TGTGCCAGCAAGTCGGCTAGCGGGAGAACTAACGAGCAGTACTTC. It specifies CASKSASGRTNEQYF.